This T cell receptor beta chain was recovered during a study of T cells in Graves' hyperthyroidism and ophthalmopathy. Comment on this clonotype: Its target is unknown.

Each ophthalmopathy patient scored at least 3 on the Clinical Activity Score and at least 4 on NOSPECS grade, with duration under 3 months. Clinical symptoms, serum thyroxine, TRAb, thyroid ultrasound and orbital computed tomography informed diagnoses. The study's findings and limits: In simple terms, a model built on 13 V-J features told ophthalmopathy apart from stable hyperthyroidism.

The CDR3 totals 15 residues. The V gene lost 1 base and the J gene lost 2 bases, with 9 bases spanning the gap. Germline V gene sequence: CDR1 SNHLY, CDR2 FYNNEI. The TCR beta CDR3 regions underwent amplification using RNA transcripts as the source. Initially, a first-round RT-PCR of the TCR CDR3 employed the HTBI primer set. MiXCR was run by TCRdb on the multiplex PCR reads, yielding one entry per CDR3 protein. The sample lists 640,000 or so distinct CDR3 sequences, roughly 15% occurring once. The clonotype comes from a woman aged 40 to 50 with Graves' ophthalmopathy. Input material: blood. This chain connects TRBV2 to TRBJ2-1; D is unresolved. The CDR3 here is CASSEGKWPYNEQFF. The CDR3 nucleotides read TGTGCCAGCAGTGAAGGGAAGTGGCCCTACAATGAGCAGTTCTTC.